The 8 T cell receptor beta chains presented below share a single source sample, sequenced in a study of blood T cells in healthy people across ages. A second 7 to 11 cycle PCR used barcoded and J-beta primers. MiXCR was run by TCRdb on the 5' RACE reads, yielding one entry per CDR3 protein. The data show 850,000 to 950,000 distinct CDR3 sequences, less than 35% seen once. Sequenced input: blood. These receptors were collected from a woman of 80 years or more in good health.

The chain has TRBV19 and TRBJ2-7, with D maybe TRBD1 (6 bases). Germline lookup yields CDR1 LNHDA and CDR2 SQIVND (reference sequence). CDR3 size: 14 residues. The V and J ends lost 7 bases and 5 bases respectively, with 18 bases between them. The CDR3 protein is CASKDRRQNHEQYF. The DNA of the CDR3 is TGTGCCAGTAAGGACAGACGACAGAACCACGAGCAGTACTTC. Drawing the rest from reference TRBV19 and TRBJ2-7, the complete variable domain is DGGITQSPKYLFRKEGQNVTLSCEQNLNHDAMYWYRQDPGQGLRLIYYSQIVNDFQKGDIAEGYSVSREKKESFPLTVTSAQKNPTAFYLCASKDRRQNHEQYFGPGTRLTVT.

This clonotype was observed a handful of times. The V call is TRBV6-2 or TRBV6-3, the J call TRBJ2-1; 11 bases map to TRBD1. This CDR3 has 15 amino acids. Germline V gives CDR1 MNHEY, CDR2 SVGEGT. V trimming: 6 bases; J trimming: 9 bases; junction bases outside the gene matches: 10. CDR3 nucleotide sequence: TGTGCCAGCAGAACTACGGGGACAGGGGGAGTTGAGCAGTTCTTC. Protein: CASRTTGTGGVEQFF.

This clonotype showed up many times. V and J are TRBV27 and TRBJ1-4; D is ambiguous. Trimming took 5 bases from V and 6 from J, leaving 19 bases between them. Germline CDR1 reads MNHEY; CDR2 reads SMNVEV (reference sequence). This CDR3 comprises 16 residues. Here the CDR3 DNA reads TGTGCCAGCAGTCTGTCCCCCCGCCTTCGTGATGAAAAACTGTTTTTT. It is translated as CASSLSPRLRDEKLFF.

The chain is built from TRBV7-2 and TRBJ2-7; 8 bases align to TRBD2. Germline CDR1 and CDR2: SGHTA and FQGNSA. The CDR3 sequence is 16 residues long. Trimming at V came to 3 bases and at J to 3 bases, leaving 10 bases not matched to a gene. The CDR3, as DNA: TGTGCCAGCAGCTTTGTGGCTAGCGGGCTGAACTACGAGCAGTACTTC. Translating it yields CASSFVASGLNYEQYF.

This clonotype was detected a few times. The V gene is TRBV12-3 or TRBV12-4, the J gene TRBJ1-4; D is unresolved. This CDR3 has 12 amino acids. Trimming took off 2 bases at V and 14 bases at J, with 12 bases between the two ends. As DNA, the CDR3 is TGTGCCAGCAGTTTAAAGGTATTCGAGCTGTTTTTT. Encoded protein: CASSLKVFELFF.

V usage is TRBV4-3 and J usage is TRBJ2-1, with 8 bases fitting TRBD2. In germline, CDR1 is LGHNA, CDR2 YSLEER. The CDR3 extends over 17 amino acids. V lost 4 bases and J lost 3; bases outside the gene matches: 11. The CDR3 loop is CASSPTEEAGVYNEQFF. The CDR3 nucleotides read TGCGCCAGCAGCCCAACAGAAGAAGCGGGGGTCTACAATGAGCAGTTCTTC.

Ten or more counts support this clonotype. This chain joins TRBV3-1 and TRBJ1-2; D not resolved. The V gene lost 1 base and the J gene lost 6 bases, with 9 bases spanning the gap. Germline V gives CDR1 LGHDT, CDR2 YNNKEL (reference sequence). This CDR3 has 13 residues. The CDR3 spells CASSQVPSHGYTF. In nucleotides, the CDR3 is TGTGCCAGCAGCCAAGTTCCCAGCCATGGCTACACCTTC.

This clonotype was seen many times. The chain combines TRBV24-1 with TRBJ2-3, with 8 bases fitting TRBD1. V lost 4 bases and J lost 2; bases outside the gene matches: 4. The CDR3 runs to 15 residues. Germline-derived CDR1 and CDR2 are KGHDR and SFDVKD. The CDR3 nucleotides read TGTGCCACCAGTGAGTCGGGACAGGTCACAGATACGCAGTATTTT. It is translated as CATSESGQVTDTQYF.